The clone carrying this T cell receptor (beta chain) was found a few times. What it binds is unknown. TCRdb reprocessed the PCR reads with MiXCR, giving one entry per CDR3 protein. The data hold approximately 19,000 distinct CDR3 sequences, with around 62% observed a single time. The data were taken from a study of vaccination and CD4 T cells after COVID-19. Germline V gene lookup returns CDR1 KGHDR and CDR2 SFDVKD. V was pared by 5 bases and J by 2 bases, with 11 bases between. The CDR3 is made up of 14 amino acids. Study results and caveats: The study examined relatively few convalescent patients and included no early post-infection timepoints.

The sequence came from a human donor who had recovered from COVID-19. The V and J genes are TRBV24-1 and TRBJ2-5; no clear D. This specimen was CD4+ T cells from blood, taken before SARS-CoV-2 vaccination. CDR3 protein: CATSGPLGQETQYF. The CDR3, as DNA: TGTGCCACCAGTGGTCCTCTGGGGCAAGAGACCCAGTACTTC.